This T cell receptor (beta chain) came from a study of CD8+CD57+ T cells in acquired aplastic anemia. Germline values: CDR1 MNHEY, CDR2 SMNVEV (reference sequence). Trimming removed 6 bases from V and 4 bases from J, with 13 bases in between. The CDR3 runs 14 residues. At least ten counts were recorded for this clonotype. It was genomic DNA that served as the template for profiling TCR beta VDJ and CDR3. TCRdb recomputed calls from the reads with MiXCR, one row per CDR3 protein. The sample includes about 42,000 distinct CDR3 sequences, 55% to 80% of them seen just once. Source material: sorted CD4+, CD8+, or CD8+CD57+ T cells (not recorded which) from PBMCs. The TCR comes from a human donor in good health, serving as a control. The J gene is TRBJ2-1, the V gene TRBV27; D might be TRBD1 or TRBD2, each matching 5 bases. CDR3 amino acids: CASSQSGGYNEQFF. The DNA of the CDR3 is TGTGCCAGCAGCCAATCTGGGGGATACAATGAGCAGTTCTTC.